The following is a T cell receptor (beta chain) sequence with its context. As yet, its antigen is unknown. These data are taken from a study of response to subunit inactivated influenza vaccine. Study-wide findings and caveats: With each seasonal influenza vaccination, the authors suggested, few new T cells are recruited.

MiXCR was run by TCRdb on the RT-PCR reads, yielding one entry per CDR3 protein. The sample yields fewer than 350,000 distinct CDR3 sequences, 20% to 25% seen once. CDR1 is SGHRS, CDR2 YFSETQ, per germline. This CDR3 spans 14 amino acids. V gave up 4 bases and J gave up 14 bases; unmatched junction bases: 12. The origin of this receptor is a man aged 45 to 75 who received an inactivated influenza vaccine. The sequencing used PBMCs from blood, collected approximately 22 months after vaccination. The genes are TRBV5-1 and TRBJ1-6; 7 bases map to TRBD1. The CDR3 sequence is CASSEGQTNSALHF. DNA of the CDR3: TGCGCCAGCAGCGAGGGACAGACTAATTCGGCCCTCCACTTT.